Listed here are 27 T cell receptor beta chains from one sample, sequenced in a study of blood T cell repertoires in COVID-19. Here immunoSEQ multiplex PCR was the method, and the copy in TCRdb shows in-frame clones only, minus some. The repertoire includes 250,000 to 300,000 clones, over 80% of them detected once, and 10% sits in the top ten. The sequencing sample was made of peripheral blood. The receptors come from a woman between 70 and 85 years old with COVID-19, enrolled during active disease.

This clone was found a few times. The chain joins TRBV5-1 to TRBJ1-1; TRBD1 matches at 9 bases. V dropped 2 bases and J dropped 8; count of bases not matched to a gene: 4. This CDR3 is 13 amino acids long. Germline V gene sequence: CDR1 SGHRS, CDR2 YFSETQ. The CDR3 spells CASSFRQGEEAFF. CDR3 nucleotide sequence: TGCGCCAGCAGCTTTAGACAGGGGGAAGAAGCTTTCTTT. Supplemented by reference TRBV5-1 and TRBJ1-1, the full variable domain reads KAGVTQTPRYLIKTRGQQVTLSCSPISGHRSVSWYQQTPGQGLQFLFEYFSETQRNKGNFPGRFSGRQFSNSRSEMNVSTLELGDSALYLCASSFRQGEEAFFGQGTRLTVV.

This clone was observed a few times. The V gene is TRBV14, the J gene TRBJ2-7, with no clear D. This CDR3 region has 15 residues. The germline CDR1 and CDR2 sequences are SGHDN and FVKESK. Trimming took 3 bases from V and 2 from J, leaving 14 bases between them. This CDR3 is CASSHLARSPYEQYF. The CDR3 DNA reads TGTGCCAGCAGCCATCTCGCACGAAGCCCCTACGAGCAGTACTTC.

The V gene is TRBV5-8, the J gene TRBJ1-5; no definite D call. V lost 0 bases and J lost 5, with 6 bases in between. The CDR3 is 13 amino acids. Germline CDR1 and CDR2: SGHTS and YDEGEE. CDR3 sequence: CASSLELDQPQHF. CDR3 sequence (DNA): TGTGCCAGCAGCTTGGAATTAGATCAGCCCCAGCATTTT. Using reference TRBV5-8 and TRBJ1-5 for the parts outside the CDR3, the full variable domain is EAGVTQSPTHLIKTRGQQATLRCSPISGHTSVYWYQQALGLGLQFLLWYDEGEERNRGNFPPRFSGRQFPNYSSELNVNALELEDSALYLCASSLELDQPQHFGDGTRLSIL.

The chain recombines TRBV28 with TRBJ1-1, with D possibly TRBD1 on 5 matching bases. The germline V and J ends were trimmed by 1 base and 1 base, with 10 bases remaining between them. The CDR3 is 15 residues long. Germline CDR1 reads MDHEN; CDR2 reads SYDVKM. CDR3 sequence (DNA): TGTGCCAGCAGTTTATTAGGGGCGAAGAACACTGAAGCTTTCTTT. Encoded protein: CASSLLGAKNTEAFF.

The rearrangement uses TRBV6-5 and TRBJ1-2; D might be TRBD1 (6 bases). Per germline, CDR1 MNHEY and CDR2 SVGAGI. The V end was cut by 4 bases, the J end by 4 bases, with 13 bases between. This CDR3 has 14 residues. The CDR3 is CASSSDRGPYGYTF. In DNA, the CDR3 is TGTGCCAGCAGTTCGGACAGAGGCCCCTATGGCTACACCTTC.

The rearrangement links TRBV11-2 to TRBJ2-7; possible D gene TRBD2, 5 bases. The germline CDR1 and CDR2 sequences are SGHAT and FQNNGV. This CDR3 spans 15 amino acids. Trimming removed 0 bases from V and 5 bases from J, with 14 bases in between. The CDR3 here is CASSLDRWESNEQYF. The DNA for the CDR3 is TGTGCCAGCAGCTTAGATCGGTGGGAGAGCAACGAGCAGTACTTC.

This clone was seen just once. Other DNA variants within this sample encode the same CDR3. This chain connects TRBV19 to TRBJ1-5; tentative D call: TRBD1 (5 bases). The ends were cut back, 0 bases at V and 6 bases at J, with 6 bases in the middle. Germline-derived CDR1 and CDR2 are LNHDA and SQIVND (reference sequence). The CDR3 runs to 13 residues. The DNA of the CDR3 is TGTGCCAGTAGTATAGAAGGGGTTCAGCCCCAGCATTTT. This gives the protein CASSIEGVQPQHF.

The chain recombines TRBV9 with TRBJ1-2; 7 bases agree with TRBD1. Trimming took 3 bases from V and 4 from J; bases not matched to a gene: 9. The CDR3 spans 15 residues. Germline CDR1 and CDR2: SGDLS and YYNGEE. The CDR3 DNA sequence: TGTGCCAGCAGCGCTCGATCCGCAGGGGGCTATGGCTACACCTTC. Translating it yields CASSARSAGGYGYTF.

V usage is TRBV4-1 and J usage is TRBJ2-7; D is uncertain. Trimming removed 2 bases from V and 5 bases from J, with 22 bases in between. CDR1 is MGHRA and CDR2 is YSYEKL in the germline V gene. This CDR3 is built from 17 residues. The CDR3 nucleotides read TGCGCCAGCAGCCAATTATGGTGGCTAGTAAGATCCCACGAGCAGTACTTC. This sequence encodes CASSQLWWLVRSHEQYF.

The V call is TRBV6-1, the J call TRBJ2-1; the match to TRBD2 covers 9 bases. In germline, CDR1 is MNHNS, CDR2 SASEGT. V was pared by 2 bases and J by 1 base, with 9 bases of the junction left unmatched. The CDR3 extends over 18 amino acids. CDR3 region: CASSESPSGVWSYNEQFF. In DNA, the CDR3 is TGTGCCAGCAGTGAAAGTCCTAGCGGGGTTTGGTCCTACAATGAGCAGTTCTTC.

This chain connects TRBV7-9 to TRBJ2-7, with 7 positions matching TRBD2. Germline loops: CDR1 SEHNR, CDR2 FQNEAQ (reference sequence). The J segment lost 0 bases and the V segment lost 4 bases, leaving 3 bases of the junction unmatched. This CDR3 region has 14 residues. CDR3 in amino acids: CASSYGGVSYEQYF. The CDR3 DNA reads TGTGCCAGCAGCTATGGGGGGGTCTCCTACGAGCAGTACTTC.

The rearrangement uses TRBV9 and TRBJ1-1; the D gene is possibly TRBD1 (5 bases). The CDR3 is 15 residues long. The V end was cut by 7 bases, the J end by 7 bases, with 23 bases between. Germline CDR1 is SGDLS and CDR2 is YYNGEE. This CDR3 is CASSTSNRSKHEAFF. As DNA, the CDR3 is TGTGCCAGCTCCACCTCGAACAGGAGCAAGCATGAAGCTTTCTTT.

V and J are TRBV7-2 and TRBJ1-2; perhaps TRBD1 as D (5 bases). Germline V CDR1 and CDR2: SGHTA, FQGNSA. V was trimmed by 2 bases and J by 3 bases, leaving 7 bases between them. This CDR3 has 13 residues. As DNA, the CDR3 is TGTGCCAGCAGCTTATTAGGGGACTATGGCTACACCTTC. Translating it yields CASSLLGDYGYTF.

The genes are TRBV5-4 and TRBJ2-1, with 7 bases identical to TRBD2. V trimming: 5 bases; J trimming: 14 bases; junction bases outside the gene matches: 7. Per germline, CDR1 SGHNT and CDR2 YYREEE (reference sequence). CDR3 length equals 11 residues. CDR3 bases: TGTGCCAGCAGACAGCGGGATTCCGAGTTCTTC. This gives the protein CASRQRDSEFF.

The table lists this clone with a count of one. The chain has TRBV5-1 and TRBJ2-3; D call uncertain. Germline V CDR1 and CDR2: SGHRS, YFSETQ. The ends were cut back, 0 bases at V and 8 bases at J, with 19 bases in the middle. The CDR3 covers 16 residues. CDR3 DNA sequence: TGCGCCAGCAGCTTGGAGGCGAGGAGCCCTTCCGGTACGCAGTATTTT. Translated, it gives CASSLEARSPSGTQYF.

The V and J genes are TRBV19 and TRBJ2-2; D is perhaps TRBD1 (6 bases). Looked up from germline, CDR1 is LNHDA and CDR2 is SQIVND (reference sequence). CDR3 length: 15 residues. Deletions cut 2 bases from V and 9 bases from J, with 16 bases between. CDR3 amino acids: CASSIFPTGPRELFF. The CDR3 DNA reads TGTGCCAGTAGTATATTCCCGACAGGCCCAAGGGAGCTGTTTTTT.

This rearrangement joins TRBV18 to TRBJ2-7, with D possibly matching TRBD2 (5 bases). The CDR3 has 13 residues. Deletions cut 3 bases from V and 4 bases from J, with 10 bases between. CDR1 is KGHSH, CDR2 LQKENI, per germline. Here the CDR3 reads CASSPLAPYEQYF. DNA for the CDR3: TGTGCCAGCTCACCTCTAGCTCCATACGAGCAGTACTTC.

The genes are TRBV6-5 and TRBJ2-7; D gene ambiguous. The V gene's germline CDR1 is MNHEY and CDR2 SVGAGI. Deletions cut 3 bases from V and 0 bases from J, with 9 bases between. The CDR3 is 14 amino acids. The DNA for the CDR3 is TGTGCCAGCAGTTATCTGGCAGACTCCTACGAGCAGTACTTC. Protein product: CASSYLADSYEQYF.

The chain uses TRBV27 and TRBJ2-7; D might be TRBD1 (6 bases). The CDR3 is made up of 14 amino acids. Trimming took 4 bases from V and 2 from J, leaving 12 bases between them. Germline V lookup: CDR1 MNHEY, CDR2 SMNVEV (reference sequence). The chain's CDR3 is CASSSRTDPYEQYF. CDR3 sequence (DNA): TGTGCCAGCAGTTCTCGGACAGATCCCTACGAGCAGTACTTC.

J is TRBJ1-1 and V is TRBV4-3; 9 bases align to TRBD1. The V gene end was trimmed by 4 bases and the J gene end by 10 bases; junction bases not matched to a gene: 4. From germline, CDR1 is LGHNA and CDR2 YSLEER. The CDR3 totals 12 residues. CDR3 in amino acids: CASSRDRDGAFF. The DNA for the CDR3 is TGCGCCAGCAGCCGGGACAGGGACGGAGCTTTCTTT.

The chain couples TRBV6-5 to TRBJ1-6, with TRBD1 matching 7 bases. J lost 11 bases, V lost 0 bases, and 10 bases had no gene match. The germline CDR1 and CDR2 sequences are MNHEY and SVGAGI. CDR3 length: 16 residues. For the CDR3, the DNA is TGTGCCAGCAGTTACTCGATAAGCCAGGGGGAGACACCCCTCCACTTT. It codes for CASSYSISQGETPLHF.

V and J are TRBV19 and TRBJ1-4; D is unresolved. From germline, CDR1 is LNHDA and CDR2 SQIVND (reference sequence). The ends were cut back, 7 bases at V and 6 bases at J, with 9 bases in the middle. The length of the CDR3 is 12 residues. The CDR3 sequence is CASNGLYEKLFF. The CDR3 DNA reads TGTGCCAGTAACGGACTGTATGAAAAACTGTTTTTT. Complete variable domain (other parts from reference TRBV19 and TRBJ1-4): DGGITQSPKYLFRKEGQNVTLSCEQNLNHDAMYWYRQDPGQGLRLIYYSQIVNDFQKGDIAEGYSVSREKKESFPLTVTSAQKNPTAFYLCASNGLYEKLFFGSGTQLSVL.

This clone was detected once. V usage is TRBV6-5 and J usage is TRBJ1-2; possibly TRBD1 for D (5 bases). CDR1 MNHEY and CDR2 SVGAGI come from the germline V gene. Trimming took 6 bases from V and 2 from J, leaving 13 bases between them. The CDR3 extends over 14 amino acids. The CDR3: CASSPGMRNYGYTF. The CDR3 bases are TGTGCCAGCAGCCCAGGGATGAGGAACTATGGCTACACCTTC.

The J gene is TRBJ2-2, the V gene TRBV19; 8 bases are a match to TRBD1. CDR3 size: 18 residues. Losses at the gene ends were 1 base for V and 4 bases for J; bases not matched to a gene: 11. From germline, CDR1 is LNHDA and CDR2 SQIVND (reference sequence). CDR3 bases: TGTGCCAGTAGTATAGTTCTGTCTGGACAGGGTGGCACCGGGGAGCTGTTTTTT. Translation gives CASSIVLSGQGGTGELFF.

This rearrangement joins TRBV12-3 or TRBV12-4 to TRBJ1-3; no clear D. This CDR3 region has 12 residues. V was shortened by 6 bases and J by 4 bases, with 7 bases between the two germline ends. The CDR3 nucleotides are TGTGCCAGCAGGGACTCAGGAAACACCATATATTTT. This translates into CASRDSGNTIYF.

The chain joins TRBV5-1 to TRBJ2-1; D is possibly TRBD1 (6 bases). Germline CDR1 and CDR2: SGHRS and YFSETQ. Between the trimmed V and J ends, which lost 1 base and 8 bases, there was a span of 13 bases. This CDR3 region has 14 residues. The CDR3 DNA reads as TGCGCCAGCAGCTTGTCACAGGGTAGGGATGAGCAGTTCTTC. Amino acid sequence: CASSLSQGRDEQFF.

V gene TRBV25-1 combines with J gene TRBJ2-1, with 9 bases matching TRBD2. This CDR3 spans 11 amino acids. The V and J ends lost 8 bases and 10 bases, in that order; junction bases with no gene match: 3. Germline V gene sequence: CDR1 MGHDK, CDR2 SYGVNS. The CDR3 nucleotides are TGTGCCAGCGGTGGACTAGCGGAGCAGTTCTTC. It encodes CASGGLAEQFF.